This T cell receptor beta chain derives from a study of T cells expressing NK-cell markers. Study outcomes and limitations: More than 5 donors had dominant NKG2C+ clonotypes that comprised roughly 1.0-7.5% of their CD8+ T cells.

With respect to this clonotype: The antigen is unknown.

TCRdb re-called the 5' RACE reads; every CDR3 protein appears as one record, without DNA. There are 350,000 to 500,000 distinct CDR3 sequences in the sample, with roughly 7.2% held by the top ten. The sequenced material came from blood T cells: a sorted CD56 or NKG2C T cell subset, CD4+ or CD8+ T cells, or bulk PBMC T cells (not recorded which). This TCR was sampled from a woman between 18 and 69 years old in good health.

CDR3 loop: CASSWGGAQETQYF. This chain uses TRBV27 with TRBJ2-5; TCRdb designates TRBD1, a call that cannot be tested without DNA. Germline V gene sequence: CDR1 MNHEY, CDR2 SMNVEV (reference sequence). The CDR3 totals 14 residues.